This TCR beta chain came from a study of T-cell memory formation after mild COVID-19. This clonotype was picked up a small number of times. MiXCR, applied by TCRdb to the 5' RACE reads, yields one record per CDR3 protein. The sample has hundreds of thousands of distinct CDR3 sequences, approximately 15% seen once. Per the germline V gene, CDR1 is MDHEN and CDR2 is SYDVKM. Trimming removed 3 bases at V and 5 bases at J, with 14 bases between. This CDR3 contains 14 residues. The clonotype comes from a man between 18 and 29 years old who had mild COVID-19 (a few samples of this study predate the infection). Cell type and time point are not known. Sequencing was performed on PBMCs or a T cell subset sorted from them (not recorded which). V usage is TRBV28 and J usage is TRBJ2-7, with unresolved D. Here the CDR3 DNA reads TGTGCCAGCAGTTTGTTTGGGTTTGGGAACGAGCAGTACTTC. This codes for CASSLFGFGNEQYF.